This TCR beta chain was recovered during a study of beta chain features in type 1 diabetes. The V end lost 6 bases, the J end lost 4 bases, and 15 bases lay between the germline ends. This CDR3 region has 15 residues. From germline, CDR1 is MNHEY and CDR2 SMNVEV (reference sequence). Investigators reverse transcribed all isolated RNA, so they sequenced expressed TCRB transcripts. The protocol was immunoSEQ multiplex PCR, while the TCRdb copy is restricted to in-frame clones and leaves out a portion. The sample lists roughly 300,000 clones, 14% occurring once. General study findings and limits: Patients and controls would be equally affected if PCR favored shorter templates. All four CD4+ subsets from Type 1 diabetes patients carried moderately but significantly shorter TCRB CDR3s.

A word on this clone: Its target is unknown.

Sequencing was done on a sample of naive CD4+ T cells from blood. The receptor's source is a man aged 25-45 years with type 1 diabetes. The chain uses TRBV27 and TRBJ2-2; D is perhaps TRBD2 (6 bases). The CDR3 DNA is TGTGCCAGCAGGGGAGGTGGGGCGATCACCGGGGAGCTGTTTTTT. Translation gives CASRGGGAITGELFF.